These 13 T cell receptor beta chains share one sample of origin, sequenced in a study of siplizumab effects on memory and regulatory T cells. Method: immunoSEQ multiplex PCR; TCRdb's copy keeps in-frame clones and lacks some. Here the sample spans about 13,000 clones, around 40% being singletons. These TCRs' antigens remain unknown. Coculturing of the mixed lymphocyte reaction cells was performed at 37°C for 6 days. The sequenced sample consisted of CFSE-low (dividing) CD8+ T cells sorted from an allogeneic mixed lymphocyte reaction. The receptors come from a human donor in good health; the cells came from an allogeneic mixed lymphocyte reaction.

V gene TRBV25-1 combines with J gene TRBJ2-1; TRBD2 matches 8 bases. V was clipped by 3 bases and J by 9 bases; unmatched bases: 7. CDR1 and CDR2 from the germline V gene are MGHDK and SYGVNS. The CDR3 is 14 residues long. The CDR3 sequence is CASSDAGGNGEQFF. Written as DNA, the CDR3 is TGTGCCAGCAGTGACGCGGGAGGTAATGGTGAGCAGTTCTTC.

The chain links TRBV11-2 to TRBJ1-1, with 8 bases identical to TRBD1. Germline V lookup: CDR1 SGHAT, CDR2 FQNNGV. This CDR3 comprises 15 residues. Trimming at V came to 1 base and at J to 3 bases, leaving 4 bases not matched to a gene. CDR3 in DNA: TGTGCCAGCAGCTTAGGAGCAGGGGGCCACACTGAAGCTTTCTTT. This encodes CASSLGAGGHTEAFF.

In this sample, this clone turned up a few times. DNA for the CDR3: TGCAGCGTCGTTAGCGGGAGCCGCGAGCAGTACTTC. Protein: CSVVSGSREQYF. The chain joins TRBV29-1 to TRBJ2-7, with 9 bases fitting TRBD2. Trimming at V came to 6 bases and at J to 6 bases, leaving 6 bases not matched to a gene. The CDR3 loop spans 12 amino acids. Germline CDR1 reads SQVTM; CDR2 reads ANQGSEA.

The CDR3, as DNA: TGCGCCAGCAGCCAAACCGGGACAGATTTGTACTATGGCTACACCTTC. This encodes CASSQTGTDLYYGYTF. The chain links TRBV4-1 to TRBJ1-2, with 7 bases fitting TRBD1. The CDR3 loop spans 16 amino acids. Germline lookup yields CDR1 MGHRA and CDR2 YSYEKL. Trimming removed 2 bases from V and 3 bases from J; junction bases left unmatched: 9.

The rearrangement links TRBV7-9 to TRBJ2-2, with 15 bases aligning to TRBD2. With 3 bases clipped from V and 4 bases from J, the junction kept 3 bases outside the gene matches. CDR1 SEHNR and CDR2 FQNEAQ come from the germline V gene (reference sequence). The CDR3 loop spans 17 amino acids. The CDR3 nucleotides read TGTGCCAGCAGCTTGGGACTAGCGGGAGGTTTCACCGGGGAGCTGTTTTTT. It encodes CASSLGLAGGFTGELFF. Filled out from reference TRBV7-9 and TRBJ2-2, the complete variable domain reads DTGVSQNPRHKITKRGQNVTFRCDPISEHNRLYWYRQTLGQGPEFLTYFQNEAQLEKSRLLSDRFSAERPKGSFSTLEIQRTEQGDSAMYLCASSLGLAGGFTGELFFGEGSRLTVL.

This clone turned up a few times. The chain employs TRBV19 and TRBJ2-7; the match to TRBD1 covers 9 bases. The CDR3 sequence is 13 residues long. V trimming: 5 bases; J trimming: 6 bases; junction bases outside the gene matches: 5. Germline assignment: CDR1 LNHDA and CDR2 SQIVND (reference sequence). The CDR3 spells CASSAGTGSEQYF. As DNA, the CDR3 is TGTGCCAGTAGTGCCGGGACAGGGTCCGAGCAGTACTTC.

This clone rates as medium-sized (0.01 to 0.1%). V gene TRBV5-4 combines with J gene TRBJ1-1, with D possibly being TRBD1 (6 bases). Germline V gene data show CDR1 as SGHNT and CDR2 as YYREEE (reference sequence). This CDR3 has 12 residues. V lost 2 bases, J lost 7 bases, and 9 bases lay in between. The CDR3 is CASSFQQGEAFF. The CDR3 DNA sequence: TGTGCCAGCAGCTTTCAACAGGGTGAAGCTTTCTTT.

V gene TRBV7-9 combines with J gene TRBJ2-7; D ambiguous. Germline CDR1 is SEHNR and CDR2 is FQNEAQ (reference sequence). The CDR3 runs to 15 residues. V was pared by 0 bases and J by 2 bases, with 11 bases between. CDR3 DNA: TGTGCCAGCAGCTTAGCGGCGAGCCGCACCTACGAGCAGTACTTC. Its translation is CASSLAASRTYEQYF.

This clone was picked up a small number of times. The V gene is TRBV6-5, the J gene TRBJ2-2; 7 bases fit TRBD1. CDR1 MNHEY and CDR2 SVGAGI come from the germline V gene. CDR3 length: 13 residues. V gave up 5 bases and J gave up 7 bases; unmatched junction bases: 4. The CDR3 region is CASSIQGFGELFF. Here the CDR3 DNA reads TGTGCCAGCAGTATACAGGGGTTCGGGGAGCTGTTTTTT.

V gene TRBV30 combines with J gene TRBJ2-5; D call uncertain. The end of the DNA fits TRBJ2-7 better, so the J call may be wrong. The CDR3 length is 12 residues. Looked up from germline, CDR1 is GTSNPN and CDR2 is SVGIG (reference sequence). CDR3 region: CAWLSSSYEQYF. In DNA form, the CDR3 reads TGTGCCTGGTTGTCCAGCTCCTACGAGCAGTACTTC.

The CDR3 bases are TGTGCCAGCAGCGTCGGGGACGATTCGGTGGAAGGCTACACCTTC. It specifies CASSVGDDSVEGYTF. The rearrangement links TRBV9 to TRBJ1-2, with D perhaps TRBD1 (5 bases). The germline gives CDR1 SGDLS, CDR2 YYNGEE. This CDR3 is 15 amino acids long. V was clipped by 2 bases and J by 8 bases, with 19 bases between them. Complete variable domain (other parts from reference TRBV9 and TRBJ1-2): DSGVTQTPKHLITATGQRVTLRCSPRSGDLSVYWYQQSLDQGLQFLIQYYNGEERAKGNILERFSAQQFPDLHSELNLSSLELGDSALYFCASSVGDDSVEGYTFGSGTRLTVV.

The CDR3 region has the DNA TGTGCCAGCAGCTTAACGGGCGGGGGTGAAGATACGCAGTATTTT. This sequence encodes CASSLTGGGEDTQYF. The chain uses TRBV7-3 and TRBJ2-3; TRBD2 matches at 7 bases. Germline V gene lookup returns CDR1 SGHTA and CDR2 FQGTGA. V gave up 0 bases and J gave up 5 bases; unmatched junction bases: 5. The CDR3 runs 15 residues.

J is TRBJ1-5 and V is TRBV4-2; the D is unclear. Germline V gene lookup returns CDR1 LGHNA and CDR2 YNFKEQ. This CDR3 contains 14 residues. The V and J ends lost 3 bases and 4 bases respectively, with 10 bases between them. The CDR3 protein is CASSHLGRNQPQHF. The CDR3 DNA follows: TGTGCCAGCAGCCACTTGGGCCGGAATCAGCCCCAGCATTTT.